A selection of T cell receptor beta chains follows, all from one sample in a study of shared clonotypes between healthy human individuals. Only in-frame clones appear in the TCRdb table, and some are missing; sequencing was by immunoSEQ multiplex PCR. The table has 2.5 million or so clones, more than 90% seen once. Material for sequencing was naive CD4+ T cells sorted from blood. The origin of the receptors is a man between 18 and 29 years old in good health. The CDR3 runs from the conserved cysteine through the conserved F or W. D genes are given only for firm matches. Clone size appears in some rows only: once, few, many, or a class for an expanded clone.

d_gene	v_gene	abundance	j_gene	CDR3aa	CDR3nt
TRBD2	TRBV7-6	.	TRBJ2-7	CASSPSSGSISYEQYF	TGTGCCAGCAGCCCTAGTAGCGGGAGTATCTCCTACGAGCAGTACTTC
.	TRBV2	few	TRBJ1-5	CASSRDISNQPQHF	TGTGCCAGCAGTCGGGACATAAGCAATCAGCCCCAGCATTTT
.	TRBV7-3	.	TRBJ2-3	CASSLTYTDTQYF	TGTGCCAGCAGCCTGACTTACACAGATACGCAGTATTTT
TRBD2	TRBV5-4	.	TRBJ2-3	CASSSSGRSDTQYF	TGTGCCAGCAGCTCAAGCGGGAGATCAGATACGCAGTATTTT
.	TRBV4-3	.	TRBJ1-6	CASSQDFGGGDSPLHF	TGCGCCAGCAGCCAAGACTTTGGGGGCGGGGATTCACCCCTCCACTTT
.	TRBV5-1	.	TRBJ2-5	CASSLSTPAQETQYF	TGCGCCAGCAGCTTGTCGACCCCAGCTCAAGAGACCCAGTACTTC
TRBD1	TRBV6-6	once	TRBJ2-2	CASSSGTVNTGELFF	TGTGCCAGCAGTTCCGGGACAGTGAACACCGGGGAGCTGTTTTTT
.	TRBV5-1	.	TRBJ2-3	CASSSGLPSTDTQYF	TGCGCCAGCAGTTCCGGACTGCCGAGCACAGATACGCAGTATTTT
.	TRBV6-6	.	TRBJ1-1	CASNSGYLGDTEAFF	TGTGCCAGCAACTCGGGGTACCTGGGGGACACTGAAGCTTTCTTT
.	TRBV30	once	TRBJ2-7	CAWSSGTRLYRTYEQYF	TGTGCCTGGAGTTCCGGGACCCGCCTTTATCGAACCTACGAGCAGTACTTC
TRBD1	TRBV6-6	.	TRBJ1-1	CASSYQTGEAFF	TGTGCCAGCAGTTACCAGACAGGGGAAGCTTTCTTT
TRBD2	TRBV5-1	.	TRBJ2-1	CASSSGLVGNEQFF	TGCGCCAGCAGCTCGGGACTAGTGGGGAATGAGCAGTTCTTC
.	TRBV7-2	.	TRBJ2-3	CASSYSGTSTDTQYF	TGTGCCAGCAGCTATAGCGGAACTAGCACAGATACGCAGTATTTT
TRBD1	TRBV27	.	TRBJ2-5	CASSPRTGQETQYF	TGTGCCAGCAGTCCACGGACAGGTCAAGAGACCCAGTACTTC
.	TRBV29-1	.	TRBJ1-2	CSVEATGNGYTF	TGCAGCGTTGAAGCTACAGGGAATGGCTACACCTTC
.	TRBV7-9	.	TRBJ1-1	CASSPFRTNTEAFF	TGTGCCAGCAGCCCTTTCCGTACGAACACTGAAGCTTTCTTT
.	TRBV2	.	TRBJ2-7	CASSAPVPGTTPYEQYF	TGTGCCAGCAGTGCCCCCGTTCCCGGCACCACTCCCTACGAGCAGTACTTC
TRBD2	TRBV7-2	.	TRBJ2-2	CASSLAPSGVGTGELFF	TGTGCCAGCAGCTTAGCGCCAAGCGGGGTTGGGACCGGGGAGCTGTTTTTT
.	TRBV18	.	TRBJ1-5	CASSPPNGGGNQPQHF	TGTGCCAGCTCACCACCGAATGGAGGGGGCAATCAGCCCCAGCATTTT
TRBD1	TRBV10-3	.	TRBJ2-6	CAINGQGIGSGANVLTF	TGTGCCATCAATGGACAGGGAATCGGCTCTGGGGCCAACGTCCTGACTTTC
TRBD2	TRBV10-3	once	TRBJ2-1	CAISDVGGGNNEQFF	TGTGCCATCAGTGACGTTGGCGGGGGGAACAATGAGCAGTTCTTC
TRBD2	TRBV29-1	.	TRBJ2-5	CSVSAHAGAVETQYF	TGCAGCGTGAGCGCCCATGCGGGAGCAGTAGAGACCCAGTACTTC
.	TRBV28	once	TRBJ2-1	CASSLRRGEQFF	TGTGCCAGCAGTCTACGAAGAGGTGAGCAGTTCTTC
.	TRBV30	.	TRBJ2-1	CAWRGAGEQFF	TGTGCCTGGAGGGGGGCGGGTGAGCAGTTCTTC
.	TRBV5-5	.	TRBJ1-1	CASSLGPGNTEAFF	TGTGCCAGCAGCTTGGGTCCGGGGAACACTGAAGCTTTCTTT
.	TRBV2	few	TRBJ1-3	CASSSGLSSSGNTIYF	TGTGCCAGCAGCTCGGGACTCTCCTCCTCTGGAAACACCATATATTTT
TRBD1	TRBV5-1	.	TRBJ2-2	CASTLQGPNTGELFF	TGCGCCAGCACCTTACAGGGGCCAAACACCGGGGAGCTGTTTTTT
TRBD2	TRBV2	.	TRBJ2-7	CASWRESYEQYF	TGTGCCAGCTGGCGGGAGTCCTACGAGCAGTACTTC
.	TRBV2	.	TRBJ2-7	CASSEAPALGEQYF	TGTGCCAGCAGTGAAGCGCCCGCCCTTGGGGAGCAGTACTTC
.	TRBV6-1	.	TRBJ2-5	CASRIQGGETQYF	TGTGCCAGCAGGATCCAGGGTGGAGAGACCCAGTACTTC
.	TRBV5-1	.	TRBJ1-4	CASSLGTNEKLFF	TGCGCCAGCAGCCTGGGGACTAATGAAAAACTGTTTTTT
.	TRBV5-1	.	TRBJ2-2	CASSFDSTGELFF	TGCGCCAGCAGCTTTGACTCCACCGGGGAGCTGTTTTTT
.	TRBV5-1	.	TRBJ1-1	CASSVPQQGSEAFF	TGCGCCAGCAGCGTACCCCAACAGGGTTCTGAAGCTTTCTTT
.	TRBV6-6	.	TRBJ2-7	CASTNRRGEQYF	TGTGCCAGCACTAATAGACGGGGCGAGCAGTACTTC
TRBD2	TRBV30	once	TRBJ2-3	CAWSVQRTSGMSDTQYF	TGTGCCTGGAGTGTACAACGGACTAGCGGGATGTCAGATACGCAGTATTTT
TRBD2	TRBV5-1	.	TRBJ2-3	CASSLSLAGATDTQYF	TGCGCCAGCAGCTTATCCCTAGCGGGGGCCACAGATACGCAGTATTTT
TRBD2	TRBV5-1	once	TRBJ2-1	CASRLSSGSGEQFF	TGCGCCAGCAGGCTATCAAGCGGGAGTGGTGAGCAGTTCTTC